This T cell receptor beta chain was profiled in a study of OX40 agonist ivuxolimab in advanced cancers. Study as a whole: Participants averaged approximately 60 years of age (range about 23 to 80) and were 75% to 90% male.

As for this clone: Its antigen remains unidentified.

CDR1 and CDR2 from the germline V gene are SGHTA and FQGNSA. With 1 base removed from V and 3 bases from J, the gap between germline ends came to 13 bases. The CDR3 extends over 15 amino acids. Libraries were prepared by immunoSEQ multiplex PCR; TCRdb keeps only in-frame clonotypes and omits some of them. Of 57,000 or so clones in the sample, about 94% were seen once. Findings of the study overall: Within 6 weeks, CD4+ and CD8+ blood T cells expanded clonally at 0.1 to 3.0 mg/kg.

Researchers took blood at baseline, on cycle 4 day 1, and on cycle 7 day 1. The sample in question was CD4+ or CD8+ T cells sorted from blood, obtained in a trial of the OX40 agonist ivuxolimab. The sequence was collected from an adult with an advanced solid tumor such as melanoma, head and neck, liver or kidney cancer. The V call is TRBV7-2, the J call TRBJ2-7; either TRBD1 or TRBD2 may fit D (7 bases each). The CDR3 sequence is CASSLVAGGVYEQYF. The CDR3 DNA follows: TGTGCCAGCAGCTTAGTGGCAGGGGGGGTCTACGAGCAGTACTTC.